The next 24 T cell receptor beta chains were all read from a single sample in a study of identical twins. TCRdb independently ran MiXCR on the 5' RACE reads; one entry per CDR3 protein. The repertoire includes approximately 1.8 million distinct CDR3 sequences, less than 40% of them detected once, and 0.25% to 0.3% sits in the top ten. Sequencing was carried out using cord blood. The origin of the receptors is a newborn girl in good health.

Ten or more counts support this clonotype. The rearrangement joins TRBV29-1 to TRBJ1-2; D remains unclear. The germline CDR1 and CDR2 sequences are SQVTM and ANQGSEA. V lost 5 bases and J lost 3, with 7 bases in between. The CDR3 sequence is 11 residues long. The CDR3 is CSVLYDYGYTF. In nucleotides, the CDR3 is TGCAGCGTTTTGTATGACTATGGCTACACCTTC.

This chain connects TRBV5-1 to TRBJ2-3; D possibly corresponds to TRBD1 (6 bases). V was clipped by 3 bases and J by 1 base, with 12 bases between them. The CDR3 has 15 residues. CDR1 is SGHRS, CDR2 YFSETQ, per germline. This CDR3 is CASSYREGGTDTQYF. In DNA, the CDR3 is TGCGCCAGCAGCTACAGGGAAGGGGGCACAGATACGCAGTATTTT.

V is TRBV12-3 or TRBV12-4 and J is TRBJ2-5; no definite D call. This CDR3 is built from 14 residues. V lost 5 bases to trimming and J lost 1 base, with 11 bases between them. CDR3 amino acids: CASSIRRIQETQYF. In DNA, the CDR3 is TGTGCCAGCAGTATCAGACGGATCCAAGAGACCCAGTACTTC.

The V gene is TRBV20-1, the J gene TRBJ2-7; 8 bases map to TRBD2. With V trimmed by 4 bases and J by 0 bases, 8 bases remained unmatched. The CDR3 extends over 15 amino acids. Germline lookup yields CDR1 DFQATT and CDR2 SNEGSKA (reference sequence). CDR3 sequence (DNA): TGCAGTGCTACTCGGGCGGGAGGCGGCTCCTACGAGCAGTACTTC. This codes for CSATRAGGGSYEQYF.

In this sample, this clonotype turned up once. CDR3 bases: TGCGCCAGCAGCCAAGATAGGTTAGCGGCGGATACGCAGTATTTT. Protein: CASSQDRLAADTQYF. The chain recombines TRBV4-3 with TRBJ2-3; D is perhaps TRBD2 (6 bases). Germline lookup yields CDR1 LGHNA and CDR2 YSLEER. The V end was cut by 0 bases, the J end by 6 bases, with 13 bases between. This CDR3 is built from 15 residues.

V and J are TRBV13 and TRBJ2-5, with 9 bases lining up with TRBD1. The CDR3 totals 15 residues. The germline V gene encodes CDR1 PRHDT and CDR2 FYEKMQ (reference sequence). Trimming took 4 bases from V and 3 from J; bases not matched to a gene: 6. The CDR3 sequence: CASSSEGQGKETQYF. CDR3 nucleotides: TGTGCCAGCAGCTCAGAAGGACAGGGGAAAGAGACCCAGTACTTC.

Concerning this clonotype itself: This may arise from a read error, as a much more abundant clone is one base away. V gene TRBV12-3 or TRBV12-4 combines with J gene TRBJ2-7; D perhaps matches TRBD2 (5 bases). The DNA end is a closer match to TRBJ2-5, so the J assignment may be wrong. CDR3 length equals 13 residues. DNA for the CDR3: TGTGCCAGCAGTTTATTCGGGGAAGGGACCCAGTACTTC. It is translated as CASSLFGEGTQYF.

Only a few counts were recorded for this clonotype. This sequence joins TRBV6-1 and TRBJ1-1; D unclear. Germline loops: CDR1 MNHNS, CDR2 SASEGT. With 8 bases removed from V and 0 bases from J, the gap between germline ends came to 13 bases. CDR3 length: 14 residues. CDR3: CASVVGSVNTEAFF. The CDR3, as DNA: TGTGCCAGCGTCGTGGGCAGCGTGAACACTGAAGCTTTCTTT.

The sample holds a few counts of this clonotype. The chain links TRBV6-5 to TRBJ1-5; 8 bases match TRBD1. CDR1 and CDR2 (germline): MNHEY, SVGAGI. The CDR3 is made up of 18 amino acids. With 4 bases clipped from V and 0 bases from J, the junction kept 11 bases outside the gene matches. The CDR3 protein is CASSSSGGIPISNQPQHF. The CDR3 bases are TGTGCCAGCAGTTCATCAGGGGGCATCCCGATTAGCAATCAGCCCCAGCATTTT.

The rearrangement joins TRBV5-1 to TRBJ1-2, with 7 bases lining up with TRBD1. The CDR3 is 13 amino acids. The ends lost 4 bases at V and 8 bases at J; junction bases unmatched: 8. From germline, CDR1 is SGHRS and CDR2 YFSETQ. DNA for the CDR3: TGCGCCAGCAGCCCCTACAGGGGAGGGGGCTACACCTTC. Protein sequence: CASSPYRGGGYTF.

There are a few counts of this clonotype. The chain joins TRBV10-3 to TRBJ2-3, with 8 bases fitting TRBD1. The CDR3 runs to 12 residues. CDR1 is ENHRY and CDR2 is SYGVKD in the germline V gene. The trim removed 7 bases at V and 10 bases at J, leaving 7 bases unmatched. DNA of the CDR3: TGTGCCATCAAGGACAGGGTGGGATCGCAGTATTTT. Residues: CAIKDRVGSQYF.

This clonotype has only a few counts. The germline gene is not matched at one end of the junction; a read error may be the cause. This chain uses TRBV20-1 with TRBJ1-5; D perhaps matches TRBD1 (5 bases). The germline gives CDR1 DFQATT, CDR2 SNEGSKA (reference sequence). This CDR3 spans 12 amino acids. Here the CDR3 reads CSAIRGSQPQHF. CDR3 nucleotides: TGTAGTGCTATCCGGGGCAGTCAGCCCCAGCATTTT.

The genes are TRBV2 and TRBJ2-1; 9 bases line up with TRBD2. The V and J ends lost 7 bases and 6 bases, in that order; junction bases with no gene match: 1. The germline gives CDR1 SNHLY, CDR2 FYNNEI. CDR3 length equals 12 residues. The CDR3 reads CASIAGANEQFF. The CDR3 DNA reads TGTGCCAGCATAGCGGGGGCCAATGAGCAGTTCTTC.

The genes are TRBV20-1 and TRBJ1-5; tentatively, D is TRBD1 (5 bases). V gave up 4 bases and J gave up 7 bases, with 14 bases separating them. The germline V gene encodes CDR1 DFQATT and CDR2 SNEGSKA (reference sequence). The CDR3 is 13 residues long. CDR3 in DNA: TGCAGTGCTAAGGGAGGGGTCAACCAGCCCCAGCATTTT. It yields the protein CSAKGGVNQPQHF.

The chain carries TRBV14 and TRBJ2-5; weak D call: TRBD2 (6 bases). The CDR3 has 16 residues. Germline V gene lookup returns CDR1 SGHDN and CDR2 FVKESK. With 2 bases removed from V and 11 bases from J, the gap between germline ends came to 24 bases. In DNA form, the CDR3 reads TGTGCCAGCAGCCAAAAAATGGGGACTTACTACAATGAGCAGTACTTC. Protein: CASSQKMGTYYNEQYF.

The chain combines TRBV7-2 with TRBJ2-3; the D is unclear. Germline CDR1 reads SGHTA; CDR2 reads FQGNSA. The CDR3 is 14 residues long. Trimming pared 6 bases from V and 0 bases from J, leaving 10 bases between. In DNA, the CDR3 is TGTGCCAGCAGTTATGACTGGAGCACAGATACGCAGTATTTT. This encodes CASSYDWSTDTQYF.

Many counts were recorded for this clonotype. The rearrangement joins TRBV21-1 to TRBJ2-5; the D call TRBD1 from the table was never checked on the DNA. TRBV21-1 is recorded as a pseudogene. The CDR3 is 19 residues long. CDR3 protein: CASSKVNRRGRPIEETQYF. In DNA, the CDR3 is TGTGCCAGCAGCAAAGTTAATCGAAGGGGACGCCCCATAGAGGAGACCCAGTACTTC.

The chain is built from TRBV24-1 and TRBJ1-5; 8 bases map to TRBD1. CDR1 is KGHDR and CDR2 is SFDVKD in the germline V gene. The CDR3 totals 16 residues. V lost 3 bases, J lost 9 bases, and 12 bases stayed unmatched. The CDR3 bases are TGTGCCACCAGTGATGAGACAGGGGCCCAACCGAGGCCCCAGCATTTT. Its translation is CATSDETGAQPRPQHF.

This clonotype was picked up one time. The junction departs from germline at one end; a sequencing error may be responsible. The chain recombines TRBV6-6 with TRBJ2-5; 9 bases line up with TRBD1. The CDR3 spans 16 residues. The germline CDR1 and CDR2 sequences are MNHNY and SVGAGI (reference sequence). CDR3 bases: TGTGCCAGCAGGCCCGGACAGGGGCTCCGCCAAGAGGCCCAGTACTTC. Translation gives CASRPGQGLRQEAQYF.

This clonotype has only one observation. CDR3 nucleotides: TGTGCCAGCAGTTTGGGGGGGCAACGGAATCAGCCCCAGCATTTT. Its protein is CASSLGGQRNQPQHF. The genes are TRBV28 and TRBJ1-5, with a possible D match to TRBD1 (6 bases). This CDR3 has 15 residues. CDR1 and CDR2 from the germline V gene are MDHEN and SYDVKM. V gave up 3 bases and J gave up 4 bases, with 13 bases separating them.

The chain links TRBV20-1 to TRBJ1-1; perhaps TRBD1 as D (6 bases). This CDR3 contains 12 residues. Trimming stripped 5 bases from V and 3 bases from J, with 10 bases between. Germline CDR1 and CDR2: DFQATT and SNEGSKA (reference sequence). The CDR3 sequence: CSAQDRYTEAFF. CDR3 DNA sequence: TGCAGTGCTCAGGACAGATACACTGAAGCTTTCTTT.

Only a few counts were recorded for this clonotype. The CDR3 loop is CASSKDRDTGELFF. CDR3 DNA: TGTGCCAGCAGCAAGGACAGGGACACCGGGGAGCTGTTTTTT. The chain has TRBV21-1 and TRBJ2-2; TRBD1 is the table's D call and was not checked against the DNA. TRBV21-1 is given as a pseudogene. The CDR3 loop spans 14 amino acids.

Note on this clonotype: This may be a read error: a much more frequent sequence differs by one nucleotide. This chain uses TRBV4-2 with TRBJ2-7; D is ambiguous. The CDR3 totals 12 residues. V gave up 4 bases and J gave up 6 bases, with 10 bases separating them. Germline CDR1 is LGHNA and CDR2 is YNFKEQ. CDR3 in amino acids: CASSRDYREQYF. The CDR3, as DNA: TGTGCCAGCAGCCGAGATTATCGCGAGCAGTACTTC.

This sequence joins TRBV4-2 and TRBJ2-1; 11 bases agree with TRBD2. V dropped 4 bases and J dropped 9; count of bases not matched to a gene: 14. CDR3 length: 17 residues. Germline V gives CDR1 LGHNA, CDR2 YNFKEQ. CDR3 amino acids: CASSPSGVAGGQIEQFF. DNA of the CDR3: TGTGCCAGCAGCCCCAGTGGGGTAGCGGGGGGGCAGATTGAGCAGTTCTTC.